The subject of this entry is one T cell receptor beta chain. The antigen remains unidentified. Nashville, Tennessee was home to all donors, each a Caucasian adult. This record belongs to a study of shared clonotypes between healthy human individuals. Overall study context: Three plates each covered CD4 naive and memory; CD8 naive two, CD8 memory one.

Sorted-subset replicate PCRs used about 200 ng DNA, around 31,000 T cell genomes. Sequenced by immunoSEQ multiplex PCR; TCRdb stores in-frame clones only, minus some. The sample holds about 1.1 million clones, about 84% seen once. Whole-study findings and limits: In having few donors, the study represented limited genetic and exposure-history diversity.

In germline, CDR1 is SGHAT, CDR2 FQNNGV. The CDR3 consists of 17 residues. Trimming took off 1 base at V and 0 bases at J, with 12 bases between the two ends. The sequence was collected from a man younger than 35 in good health. Some clones in this sample may be carry-over from other donors' samples. The material sequenced was memory CD4+ T cells from PBMCs. The sample's subset: CD45RA-negative fraction. V usage is TRBV11-2 and J usage is TRBJ1-4; D is unresolved. The CDR3 bases are TGTGCCAGCAGCTTAGTAACTCCACAGACAACTAATGAAAAACTGTTTTTT. This gives the protein CASSLVTPQTTNEKLFF. Full variable domain (missing parts from reference TRBV11-2 and TRBJ1-4): EAGVAQSPRYKIIEKRQSVAFWCNPISGHATLYWYQQILGQGPKLLIQFQNNGVVDDSQLPKDRFSAERLKGVDSTLKIQPAKLEDSAVYLCASSLVTPQTTNEKLFFGSGTQLSVL.